This paragraph reports one T cell receptor beta chain. Its cognate antigen is unknown. The CDR3 is 12 amino acids. The germline gives CDR1 SQVTM, CDR2 ANQGSEA. V dropped 4 bases and J dropped 6 bases, with 12 bases sitting between them. The data were obtained in a study of T cell repertoires in cytomegalovirus infection. Study at large: HLA-C-restricted CMV epitopes, recently identified, and well-studied HLA-B-restricted ones were used by the study. From public TCR beta signatures came an indication of both CMV infection and matching HLA type. Study-wide findings and caveats: The study identified carriers of CMV plus the relevant HLA from cumulative public TCR beta family frequency.

TCRdb used MiXCR to reprocess the reads, holding one entry per CDR3 protein. In the table there are 300,000 or so distinct CDR3 sequences, approximately 25% of which are singletons. The chain employs TRBV29-1 and TRBJ1-1; the D gene is possibly TRBD1 (6 bases). The receptor comes from a human donor in good health (CMV status not recorded). Some clones in this sample may be carry-over from other donors' samples. Sample: cultured PBMCs, taken from culture after CMV antigen stimulation. CDR3 amino acids: CSVGIRGAEAFF. The CDR3 DNA reads as TGCAGCGTTGGAATCAGGGGTGCTGAAGCTTTCTTT.